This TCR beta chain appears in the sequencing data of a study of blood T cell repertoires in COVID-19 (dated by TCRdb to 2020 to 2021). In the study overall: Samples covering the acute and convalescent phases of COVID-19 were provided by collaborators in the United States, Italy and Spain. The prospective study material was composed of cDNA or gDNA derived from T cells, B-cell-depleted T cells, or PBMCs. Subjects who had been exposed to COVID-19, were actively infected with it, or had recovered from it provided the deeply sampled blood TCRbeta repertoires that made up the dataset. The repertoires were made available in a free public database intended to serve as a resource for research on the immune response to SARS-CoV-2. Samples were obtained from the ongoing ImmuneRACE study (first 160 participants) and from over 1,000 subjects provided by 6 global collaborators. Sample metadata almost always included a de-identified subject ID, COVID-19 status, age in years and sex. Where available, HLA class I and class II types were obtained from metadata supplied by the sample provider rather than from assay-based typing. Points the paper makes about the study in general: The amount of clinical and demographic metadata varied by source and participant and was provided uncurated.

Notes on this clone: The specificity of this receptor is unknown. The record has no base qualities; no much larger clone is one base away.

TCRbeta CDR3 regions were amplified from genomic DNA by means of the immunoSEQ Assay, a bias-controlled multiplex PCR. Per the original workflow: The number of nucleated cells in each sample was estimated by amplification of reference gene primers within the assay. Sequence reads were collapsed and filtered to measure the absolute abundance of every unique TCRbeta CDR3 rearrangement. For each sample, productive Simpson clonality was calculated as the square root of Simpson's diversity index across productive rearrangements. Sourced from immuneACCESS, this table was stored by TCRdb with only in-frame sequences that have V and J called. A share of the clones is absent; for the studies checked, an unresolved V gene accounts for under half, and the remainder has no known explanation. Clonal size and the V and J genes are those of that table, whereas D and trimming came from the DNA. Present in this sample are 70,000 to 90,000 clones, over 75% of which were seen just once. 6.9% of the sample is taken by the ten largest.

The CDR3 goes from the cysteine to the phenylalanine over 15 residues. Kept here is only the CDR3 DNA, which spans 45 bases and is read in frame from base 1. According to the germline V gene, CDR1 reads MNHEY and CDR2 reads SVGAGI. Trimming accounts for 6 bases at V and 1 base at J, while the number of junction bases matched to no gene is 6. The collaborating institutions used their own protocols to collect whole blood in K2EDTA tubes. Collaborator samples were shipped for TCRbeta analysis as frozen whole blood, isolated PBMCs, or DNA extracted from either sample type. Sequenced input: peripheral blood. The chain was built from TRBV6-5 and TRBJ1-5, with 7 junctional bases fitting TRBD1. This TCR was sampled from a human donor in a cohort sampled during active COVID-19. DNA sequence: TGTGCCAGCAGGACAGGGATCCTGAGCAATCAGCCCCAGCATTTT. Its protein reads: CASRTGILSNQPQHF.